The 21 T cell receptor beta chains reported below all come from one sample, sequenced in a study of T cells in Graves' hyperthyroidism and ophthalmopathy. TCR beta CDR3 regions were amplified from RNA transcripts. A set of HTBI primers served as the primers for a first-round RT-PCR of the TCR CDR3. Via MiXCR, TCRdb re-called the multiplex PCR reads, giving one row per CDR3 protein. The sample consists of approximately 530,000 distinct CDR3 sequences, 15% to 20% of them appearing once. The sequencing input was blood. The origin of the receptors is a woman aged 18-35 years with Graves' hyperthyroidism.

This clonotype was detected many times. The chain combines TRBV30 with TRBJ2-1; the match to TRBD1 covers 9 bases. From germline, CDR1 is GTSNPN and CDR2 SVGIG (reference sequence). The CDR3 is 15 amino acids. Unmatched junction bases numbered 8, after V lost 1 base and J lost 7 bases. The CDR3 loop is CAWSEGQGRPNEQFF. As DNA, the CDR3 is TGTGCCTGGAGTGAGGGACAGGGTAGACCTAATGAGCAGTTCTTC.

This clonotype was detected ten times or more. The V and J genes are TRBV15 and TRBJ1-3, with unresolved D. V was trimmed by 5 bases and J by 3 bases, leaving 11 bases between them. Looked up from germline, CDR1 is LNHNV and CDR2 is YYDKDF (reference sequence). This CDR3 spans 14 amino acids. The CDR3 DNA reads TGTGCCACCAGCCCGCAGAAGCATGGAAACACCATATATTTT. Protein sequence: CATSPQKHGNTIYF.

In its sample, this clonotype was seen many times. This sequence joins TRBV2 and TRBJ2-7; no definite D call. V lost 6 bases and J lost 5, with 11 bases in between. CDR1 SNHLY and CDR2 FYNNEI come from the germline V gene. This CDR3 region has 12 residues. Here the CDR3 DNA reads TGTGCCAGCAGCTACGACACCAACGAGCAGTACTTC. Its protein is CASSYDTNEQYF.

In this sample, this clonotype turned up many times. The chain combines TRBV11-2 with TRBJ2-6; D unclear. The germline V and J ends were trimmed by 5 bases and 0 bases, with 11 bases remaining between them. CDR3 length equals 16 residues. Looked up from germline, CDR1 is SGHAT and CDR2 is FQNNGV. The CDR3 loop reads CASSLMGSSGANVLTF. CDR3 in DNA: TGTGCCAGCAGCCTCATGGGCAGCTCTGGGGCCAACGTCCTGACTTTC.

The chain carries TRBV14 and TRBJ2-1, with a weak D call TRBD2 (5 bases). Germline V lookup: CDR1 SGHDN, CDR2 FVKESK. This CDR3 is built from 14 residues. The V and J ends lost 1 base and 4 bases respectively, with 8 bases between them. CDR3 bases: TGTGCCAGCAGCCAAGGGAGAGGGTACAATGAGCAGTTCTTC. It encodes CASSQGRGYNEQFF.

The sample holds many counts of this clonotype. The chain combines TRBV27 with TRBJ2-5, with D possibly called TRBD1 or TRBD2 (6 bases each). Germline V gene lookup returns CDR1 MNHEY and CDR2 SMNVEV (reference sequence). The CDR3 is 12 residues long. Trimming removed 3 bases at V and 13 bases at J, with 15 bases between. The CDR3 sequence is CASSFSGARMYF. In DNA form, the CDR3 reads TGTGCCAGCAGTTTTTCGGGGGCGCGGATGTACTTC.

Notes on this clonotype: This may arise from a read error, as a much more abundant clone is one base away. This sequence joins TRBV2 and TRBJ2-2; D is possibly TRBD2 (5 bases). The CDR3 contains 16 residues. Germline CDR1 is SNHLY and CDR2 is FYNNEI. CDR3 nucleotide sequence: TGTGCCAGCAGGTCTACTAGGGTCGCGAACACCGGGGAGCTGGTTTTT. Its protein product is CASRSTRVANTGELVF.

This clonotype was counted many times. V usage is TRBV24-1 and J usage is TRBJ1-2, with a weak D call TRBD1 (6 bases). V was clipped by 7 bases and J by 4 bases, with 12 bases between them. Germline V gene lookup returns CDR1 KGHDR and CDR2 SFDVKD. This CDR3 contains 13 residues. The CDR3 here is CATSGGRGYGYTF. The CDR3 DNA follows: TGTGCCACCAGCGGGGGCCGTGGCTATGGCTACACCTTC.

This clonotype was detected many times. The CDR3 DNA is TGTGCCGCAACTAGCGGAAACTACGAGCAGTACTTC. Protein: CAATSGNYEQYF. The V and J genes are TRBV28 and TRBJ2-7; 8 bases fit TRBD2. V gave up 11 bases and J gave up 3 bases; unmatched junction bases: 6. Looked up from germline, CDR1 is MDHEN and CDR2 is SYDVKM. This CDR3 region has 12 residues.

There are many counts of this clonotype. The chain recombines TRBV7-2 with TRBJ1-1; D is uncertain. CDR3 length: 13 amino acids. Trimming left V 5 bases short and J 0 bases short, with 7 bases between. CDR1 is SGHTA and CDR2 is FQGNSA in the germline V gene. The CDR3 protein is CASSPLMNTEAFF. CDR3 in DNA: TGTGCCAGCAGCCCCCTCATGAACACTGAAGCTTTCTTT.

This chain joins TRBV27 and TRBJ1-6, with D hard to call. V lost 0 bases and J 7 bases, leaving 7 bases between the germline ends. Per germline, CDR1 MNHEY and CDR2 SMNVEV (reference sequence). This CDR3 contains 14 residues. The CDR3 here is CASSLSFANSPLHF. Here the CDR3 DNA reads TGTGCCAGCAGTTTATCCTTCGCAAATTCACCCCTCCACTTT.

The CDR3 here is CASWRQGASQPQHF. CDR3 DNA: TGTGCCAGCTGGCGACAGGGGGCATCTCAGCCCCAGCATTTT. This sequence joins TRBV27 and TRBJ1-5, with TRBD1 identical over 10 bases. Germline CDR1 MNHEY, CDR2 SMNVEV (reference sequence). The CDR3 spans 14 residues. After removal of 8 bases from V and 6 bases from J, the junction contained 7 bases not matched to a gene.

This clonotype was recorded at least ten times. The chain joins TRBV20-1 to TRBJ2-2; D might be TRBD2 (5 bases). V shed 2 bases and J shed 5 bases, with 6 bases lying between them. Germline V gene sequence: CDR1 DFQATT, CDR2 SNEGSKA (reference sequence). The CDR3 is 12 amino acids. Written as DNA, the CDR3 is TGCAGTGCTAGAAGAGGGACCGGGGAGCTGTTTTTT. It is translated as CSARRGTGELFF.

This clonotype occurred a few times. The chain uses TRBV29-1 and TRBJ2-7; no firm D call. V was pared by 7 bases and J by 8 bases, with 18 bases between. The CDR3 has 12 residues. Germline CDR1 is SQVTM and CDR2 is ANQGSEA. CDR3 sequence: CSAVSLGVQQYF. The CDR3, as DNA: TGCAGCGCCGTTTCCCTTGGGGTTCAGCAGTACTTC.

This clonotype has ten or more counts. This chain links TRBV28 with TRBJ2-7; D tentatively reads TRBD1 or TRBD2 (5 bases each). The CDR3 is made up of 16 amino acids. The germline V gene encodes CDR1 MDHEN and CDR2 SYDVKM. V dropped 4 bases and J dropped 7 bases, with 23 bases sitting between them. CDR3 DNA sequence: TGTGCCAGCAGTTGGCGTTATCGGCAGGGAAGGAGGGAGCAGTACTTC. It translates to CASSWRYRQGRREQYF.

This clonotype was observed a few times. The V gene is TRBV3-1, the J gene TRBJ1-4; no definite D call. Germline lookup yields CDR1 LGHDT and CDR2 YNNKEL (reference sequence). V lost 2 bases to trimming and J lost 0 bases, with 16 bases between them. The CDR3 length is 18 residues. CDR3 sequence reads: CASSQSPSWPSTNEKLFF. In nucleotides, the CDR3 is TGTGCCAGCAGCCAAAGCCCGAGTTGGCCTTCAACTAATGAAAAACTGTTTTTT.

This clonotype was counted at least ten times. This sequence joins TRBV4-2 and TRBJ2-7, with D possibly being TRBD2 (6 bases). CDR1 LGHNA and CDR2 YNFKEQ come from the germline V gene. With 6 bases removed from V and 1 base from J, the gap between germline ends came to 13 bases. The CDR3 sequence is 14 residues long. The DNA of the CDR3 is TGTGCCAGCAGAGAAGCGGGTGGGTCCTACGAGCAGTACTTC. Encoded protein: CASREAGGSYEQYF.

Details on this clonotype: This may arise from a read error, as a much more abundant clone is one base away. The CDR3 nucleotides are TGTGCCAGCAGCTTATCCGGGAAAATTCCGTATTTT. This translates into CASSLSGKIPYF. The gene calls are TRBV11-2 and TRBJ2-3; perhaps TRBD2 as D (5 bases). The CDR3 is made up of 12 amino acids. Germline V gene lookup returns CDR1 SGHAT and CDR2 FQNNGV. Trimming shortened V by 2 bases and J by 14 bases, and 14 bases separated the two germline ends.

To note about this clonotype: Just one base apart from a much larger clone, this may be a read error. This sequence joins TRBV3-1 and TRBJ1-6; TRBD1 might be the D (5 bases). The V and J ends lost 0 bases and 11 bases respectively, with 14 bases between them. The CDR3 runs 15 residues. Germline V gene data show CDR1 as LGHDT and CDR2 as YNNKEL (reference sequence). CDR3: CASSQDGGRDPPLHF. CDR3 nucleotide sequence: TGTGCCAGCAGCCAAGATGGCGGCAGGGATCCACCCCTCCACTTT. The full variable domain, rest sourced from reference TRBV3-1 and TRBJ1-6, is DTAVSQTPKYLVTQMGNDKSIKCEQNLGHDTMYWYKQDSKKFLKIMFSYNNKELIINETVPNRFSPKSPDKAHLNLHINSLELGDSAVYFCASSQDGGRDPPLHFGNGTRLTVT.

This clonotype has more than one count but fewer than ten. The chain has TRBV2 and TRBJ1-6; D is undetermined. CDR3 length equals 14 residues. Per the germline V gene, CDR1 is SNHLY and CDR2 is FYNNEI. The ends were cut back, 3 bases at V and 10 bases at J, with 13 bases in the middle. This CDR3 reads CASSEVGLGSPLHF. The DNA for the CDR3 is TGTGCCAGCAGTGAGGTCGGTCTTGGATCACCCCTCCACTTT.

This chain connects TRBV5-1 to TRBJ1-1; D is possibly TRBD1 (6 bases). The V and J ends lost 0 bases and 4 bases respectively, with 16 bases between them. Germline CDR1 reads SGHRS; CDR2 reads YFSETQ. The CDR3 runs 16 residues. CDR3 residues: CASSLGSTGMRTEAFF. The CDR3 DNA is TGCGCCAGCAGCTTGGGCTCCACAGGGATGCGCACTGAAGCTTTCTTT.